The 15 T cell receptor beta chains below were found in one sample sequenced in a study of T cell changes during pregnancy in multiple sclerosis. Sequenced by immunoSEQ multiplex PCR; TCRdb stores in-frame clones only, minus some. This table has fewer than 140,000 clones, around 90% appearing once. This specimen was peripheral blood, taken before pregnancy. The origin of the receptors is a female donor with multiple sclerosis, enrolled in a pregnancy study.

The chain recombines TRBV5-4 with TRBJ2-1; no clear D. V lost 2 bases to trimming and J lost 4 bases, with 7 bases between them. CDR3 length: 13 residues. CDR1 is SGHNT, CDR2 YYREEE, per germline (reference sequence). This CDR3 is CASSFQLYNEQFF. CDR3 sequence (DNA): TGTGCCAGCAGCTTTCAGTTGTACAATGAGCAGTTCTTC. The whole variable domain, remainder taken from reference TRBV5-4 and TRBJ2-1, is ETGVTQSPTHLIKTRGQQVTLRCSSQSGHNTVSWYQQALGQGPQFIFQYYREEENGRGNFPPRFSGLQFPNYSSELNVNALELDDSALYLCASSFQLYNEQFFGPGTRLTVL.

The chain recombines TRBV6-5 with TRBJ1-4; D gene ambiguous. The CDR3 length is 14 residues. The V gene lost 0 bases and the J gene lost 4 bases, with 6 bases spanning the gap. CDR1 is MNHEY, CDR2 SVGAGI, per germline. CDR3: CASSYSRVNEKLFF. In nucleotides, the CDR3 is TGTGCCAGCAGTTACTCGAGAGTTAATGAAAAACTGTTTTTT.

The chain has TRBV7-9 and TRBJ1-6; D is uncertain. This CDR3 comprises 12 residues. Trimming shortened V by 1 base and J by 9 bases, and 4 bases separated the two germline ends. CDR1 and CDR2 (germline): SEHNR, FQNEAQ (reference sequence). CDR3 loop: CASSLDSSPLHF. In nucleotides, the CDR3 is TGTGCCAGCAGCTTAGACAGTTCACCCCTCCACTTT.

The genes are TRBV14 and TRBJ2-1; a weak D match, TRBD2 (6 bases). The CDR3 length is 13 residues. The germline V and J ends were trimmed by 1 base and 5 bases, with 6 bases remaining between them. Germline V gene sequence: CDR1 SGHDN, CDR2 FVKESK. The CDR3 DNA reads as TGTGCCAGCAGCCAAGGGAGGGACAATGAGCAGTTCTTC. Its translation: CASSQGRDNEQFF.

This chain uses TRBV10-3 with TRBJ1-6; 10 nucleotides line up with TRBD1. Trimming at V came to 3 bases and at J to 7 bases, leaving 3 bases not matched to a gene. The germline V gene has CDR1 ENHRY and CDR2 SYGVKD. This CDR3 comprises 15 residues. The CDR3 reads CAISDKGQGNSPLHF. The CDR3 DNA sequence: TGTGCCATCAGTGATAAGGGACAGGGGAATTCACCCCTCCACTTT.

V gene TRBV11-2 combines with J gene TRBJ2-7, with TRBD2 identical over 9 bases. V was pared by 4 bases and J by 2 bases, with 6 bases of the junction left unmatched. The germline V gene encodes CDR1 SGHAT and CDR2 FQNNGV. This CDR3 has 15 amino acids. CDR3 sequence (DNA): TGTGCCAGCAGCTACCGAGCGGGAGGCCCCTACGAGCAGTACTTC. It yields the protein CASSYRAGGPYEQYF.

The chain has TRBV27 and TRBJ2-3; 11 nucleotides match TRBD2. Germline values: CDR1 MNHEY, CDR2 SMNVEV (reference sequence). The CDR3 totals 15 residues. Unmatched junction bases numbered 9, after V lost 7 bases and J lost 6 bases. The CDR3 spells CASTRGLAASDTQYF. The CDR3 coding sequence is TGTGCCAGCACCCGGGGACTAGCGGCCTCCGATACGCAGTATTTT.

CDR3 amino acids: CASSVGQGYNEKLFF. The DNA for the CDR3 is TGTGCCAGCAGCGTCGGACAGGGGTATAATGAAAAACTGTTTTTT. This sequence joins TRBV9 and TRBJ1-4; TRBD1 agrees at 9 bases. This CDR3 region has 15 residues. Trimming took 2 bases from V and 4 from J; bases not matched to a gene: 3. CDR1 and CDR2 from the germline V gene are SGDLS and YYNGEE.

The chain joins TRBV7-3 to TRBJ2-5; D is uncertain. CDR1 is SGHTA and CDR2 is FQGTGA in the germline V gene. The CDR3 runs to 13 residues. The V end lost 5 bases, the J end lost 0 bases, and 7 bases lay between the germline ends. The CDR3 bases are TGTGCCAGCAGCCTCACAGACCAAGAGACCCAGTACTTC. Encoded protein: CASSLTDQETQYF.

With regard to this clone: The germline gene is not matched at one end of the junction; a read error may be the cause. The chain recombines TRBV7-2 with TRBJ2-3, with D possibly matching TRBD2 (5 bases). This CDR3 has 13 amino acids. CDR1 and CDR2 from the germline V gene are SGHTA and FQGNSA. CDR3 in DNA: TGTGCTAGCAGCTTAGAGCGCCTAGCAACGCAGTATTTT. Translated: CASSLERLATQYF.

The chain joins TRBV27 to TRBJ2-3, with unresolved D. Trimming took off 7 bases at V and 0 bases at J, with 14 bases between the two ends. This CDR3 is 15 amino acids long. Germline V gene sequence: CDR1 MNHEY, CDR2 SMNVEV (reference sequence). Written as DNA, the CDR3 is TGTGCCAGCAAATTCTCCTTCTCTAGCACAGATACGCAGTATTTT. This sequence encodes CASKFSFSSTDTQYF.

CDR3 in DNA: TGTGCCAGCAGGGGACAGGATACCCACGAGCAGTACTTC. Amino acid sequence: CASRGQDTHEQYF. V usage is TRBV25-1 and J usage is TRBJ2-7, with 8 bases aligning to TRBD1. This CDR3 comprises 13 residues. J lost 5 bases, V lost 6 bases, and 6 bases had no gene match. Germline assignment: CDR1 MGHDK and CDR2 SYGVNS.

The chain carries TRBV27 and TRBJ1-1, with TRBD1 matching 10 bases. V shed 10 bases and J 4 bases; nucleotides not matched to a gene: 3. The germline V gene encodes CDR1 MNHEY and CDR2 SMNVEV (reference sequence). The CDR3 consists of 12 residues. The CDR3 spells CATRTGGTEAFF. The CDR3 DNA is TGTGCCACCCGGACAGGGGGCACTGAAGCTTTCTTT.

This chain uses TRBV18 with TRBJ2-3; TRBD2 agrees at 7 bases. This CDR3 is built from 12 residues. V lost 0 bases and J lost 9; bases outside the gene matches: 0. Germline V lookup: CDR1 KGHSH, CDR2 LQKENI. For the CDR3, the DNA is TGTGCCAGCTCACCACCCGGGGGGACGCAGTATTTT. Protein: CASSPPGGTQYF.

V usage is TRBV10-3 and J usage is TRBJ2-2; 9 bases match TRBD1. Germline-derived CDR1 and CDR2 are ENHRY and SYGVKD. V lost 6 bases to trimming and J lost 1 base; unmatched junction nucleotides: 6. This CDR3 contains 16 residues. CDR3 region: CAISRQGGRNTGELFF. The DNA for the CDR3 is TGTGCCATCAGCAGACAGGGGGGACGGAACACCGGGGAGCTGTTTTTT.